Sequencing of this TCR beta chain was carried out in a study of T cells in Graves' hyperthyroidism and ophthalmopathy. Study-wide results and limits: Stable hyperthyroidism and ophthalmopathy were separated using 13 V-J signatures. The majority of expanded thyroid clonotypes above 0.001 also appeared in blood.

RNA transcripts served as the template for amplifying TCR beta CDR3 regions. When the TCR CDR3 underwent first-round RT-PCR, the HTBI primer set was used. TCRdb passed the multiplex PCR reads through MiXCR, listing each CDR3 protein once. The sample holds about 290,000 distinct CDR3 sequences, 13% to 15% seen once. The CDR3 is 15 residues long. V was cut by 2 bases and J by 5 bases, with 15 bases left in between. Germline loops: CDR1 SGHTA, CDR2 FQGTGA. The sample holds many counts of this clonotype. Its antigen is unknown. This rearrangement joins TRBV7-3 to TRBJ1-1; TRBD1 is a possible D gene (6 bases). The specimen sequenced was blood. The TCR sequence derives from a woman aged 50 to 60 with Graves' hyperthyroidism that later progressed to Graves' ophthalmopathy. For the CDR3, the DNA is TGTGCCAGCAGCTTAGGGTCAAGGGGGGGGACTGAAGCTTTCTTT. Encoded protein: CASSLGSRGGTEAFF.